This T cell receptor (beta chain) appears in the sequencing data of a study of CDR3 diversity in severe acne. TCRdb itself ran the PCR reads through MiXCR, one entry per CDR3 protein. Among about 84,000 distinct CDR3 sequences listed, over 40% were seen once. The sample holds many counts of this clonotype. The sample taken for sequencing was blood. This clonotype was sampled from a male donor in good health, without acne.

CDR3 loop: CSATVDRAYEQYF. Here the CDR3 DNA reads TGCAGTGCAACAGTGGACAGAGCCTACGAGCAGTACTTC. The rearrangement links TRBV20-1 to TRBJ2-7, with D tentatively TRBD1 (6 bases). CDR3 size: 13 residues. The germline V gene has CDR1 DFQATT and CDR2 SNEGSKA (reference sequence). Trimming took 6 bases from V and 2 from J, leaving 14 bases between them.